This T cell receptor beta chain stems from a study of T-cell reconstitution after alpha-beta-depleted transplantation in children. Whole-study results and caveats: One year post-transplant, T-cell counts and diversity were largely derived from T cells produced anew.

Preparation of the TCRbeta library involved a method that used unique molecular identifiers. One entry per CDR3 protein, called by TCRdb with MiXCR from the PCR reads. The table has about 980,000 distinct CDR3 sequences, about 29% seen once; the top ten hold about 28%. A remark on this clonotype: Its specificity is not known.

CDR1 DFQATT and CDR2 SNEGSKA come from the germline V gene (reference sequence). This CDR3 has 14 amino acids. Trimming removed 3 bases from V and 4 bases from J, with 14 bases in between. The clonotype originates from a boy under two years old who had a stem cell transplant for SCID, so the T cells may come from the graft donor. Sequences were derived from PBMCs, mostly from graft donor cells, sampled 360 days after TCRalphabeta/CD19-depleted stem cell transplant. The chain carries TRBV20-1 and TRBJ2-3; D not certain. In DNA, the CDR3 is TGCAGTGCTAGCGATCCCCGGTGCCCAGATACGCAGTATTTT. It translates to CSASDPRCPDTQYF.